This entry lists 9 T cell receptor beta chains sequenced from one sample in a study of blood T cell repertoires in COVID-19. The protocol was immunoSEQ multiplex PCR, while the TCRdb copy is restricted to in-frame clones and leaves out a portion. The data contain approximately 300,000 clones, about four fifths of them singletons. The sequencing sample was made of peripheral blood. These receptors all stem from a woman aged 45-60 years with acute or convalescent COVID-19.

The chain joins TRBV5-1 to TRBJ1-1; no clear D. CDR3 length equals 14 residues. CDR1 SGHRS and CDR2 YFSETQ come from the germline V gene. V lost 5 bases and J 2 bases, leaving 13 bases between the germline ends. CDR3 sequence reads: CASRRESGNTEAFF. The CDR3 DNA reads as TGCGCCAGCAGACGAGAATCGGGAAACACTGAAGCTTTCTTT.

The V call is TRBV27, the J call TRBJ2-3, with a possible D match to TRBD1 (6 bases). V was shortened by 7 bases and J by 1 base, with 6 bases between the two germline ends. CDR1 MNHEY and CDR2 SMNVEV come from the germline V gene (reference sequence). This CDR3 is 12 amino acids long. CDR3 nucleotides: TGTGCCAGCACAGGGGGCACAGATACGCAGTATTTT. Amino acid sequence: CASTGGTDTQYF.

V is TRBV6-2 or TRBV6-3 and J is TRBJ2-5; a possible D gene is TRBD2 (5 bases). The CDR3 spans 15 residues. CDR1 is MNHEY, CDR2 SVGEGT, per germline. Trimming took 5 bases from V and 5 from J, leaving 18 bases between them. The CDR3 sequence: CASSPGGWAGETQYF. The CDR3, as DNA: TGTGCCAGCAGTCCCGGCGGATGGGCGGGCGAGACCCAGTACTTC.

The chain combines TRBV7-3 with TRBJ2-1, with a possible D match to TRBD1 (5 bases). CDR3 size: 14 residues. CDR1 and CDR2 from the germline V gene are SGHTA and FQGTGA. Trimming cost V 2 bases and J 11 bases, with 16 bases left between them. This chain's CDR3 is CASSLDPYGAQQFF. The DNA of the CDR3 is TGTGCCAGCAGCTTAGACCCCTATGGGGCCCAGCAGTTCTTC.

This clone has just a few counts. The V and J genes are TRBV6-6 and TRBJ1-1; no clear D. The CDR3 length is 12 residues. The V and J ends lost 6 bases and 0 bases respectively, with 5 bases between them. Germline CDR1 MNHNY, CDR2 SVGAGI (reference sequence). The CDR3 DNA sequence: TGTGCCAGCAGACTTTTGAACACTGAAGCTTTCTTT. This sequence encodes CASRLLNTEAFF.

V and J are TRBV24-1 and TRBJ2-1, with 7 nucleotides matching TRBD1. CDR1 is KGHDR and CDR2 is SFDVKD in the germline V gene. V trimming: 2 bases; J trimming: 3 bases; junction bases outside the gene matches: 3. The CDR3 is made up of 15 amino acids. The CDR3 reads CATSDSYRGYNEQFF. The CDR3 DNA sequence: TGTGCCACCAGTGATTCTTACAGGGGCTACAATGAGCAGTTCTTC.

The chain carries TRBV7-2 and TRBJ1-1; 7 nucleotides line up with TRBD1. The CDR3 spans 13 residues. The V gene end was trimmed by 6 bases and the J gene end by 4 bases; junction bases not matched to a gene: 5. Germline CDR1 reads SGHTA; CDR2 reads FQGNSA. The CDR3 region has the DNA TGTGCCAGCAGTCTTCCAGGGGGCACTGAAGCTTTCTTT. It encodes CASSLPGGTEAFF.

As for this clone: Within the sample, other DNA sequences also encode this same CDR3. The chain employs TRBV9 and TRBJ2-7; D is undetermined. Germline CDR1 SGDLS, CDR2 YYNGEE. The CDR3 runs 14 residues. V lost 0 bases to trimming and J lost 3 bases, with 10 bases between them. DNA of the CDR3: TGTGCCAGCAGCGTAGGGCCAGGAAGCTACGAGCAGTACTTC. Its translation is CASSVGPGSYEQYF.

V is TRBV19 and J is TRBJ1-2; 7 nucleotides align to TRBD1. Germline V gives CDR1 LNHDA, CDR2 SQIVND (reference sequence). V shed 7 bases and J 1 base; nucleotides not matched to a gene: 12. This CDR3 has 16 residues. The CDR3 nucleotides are TGTGCCAGTACCCCCAGGTCCGGGACAGTTAACTATGGCTACACCTTC. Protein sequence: CASTPRSGTVNYGYTF.